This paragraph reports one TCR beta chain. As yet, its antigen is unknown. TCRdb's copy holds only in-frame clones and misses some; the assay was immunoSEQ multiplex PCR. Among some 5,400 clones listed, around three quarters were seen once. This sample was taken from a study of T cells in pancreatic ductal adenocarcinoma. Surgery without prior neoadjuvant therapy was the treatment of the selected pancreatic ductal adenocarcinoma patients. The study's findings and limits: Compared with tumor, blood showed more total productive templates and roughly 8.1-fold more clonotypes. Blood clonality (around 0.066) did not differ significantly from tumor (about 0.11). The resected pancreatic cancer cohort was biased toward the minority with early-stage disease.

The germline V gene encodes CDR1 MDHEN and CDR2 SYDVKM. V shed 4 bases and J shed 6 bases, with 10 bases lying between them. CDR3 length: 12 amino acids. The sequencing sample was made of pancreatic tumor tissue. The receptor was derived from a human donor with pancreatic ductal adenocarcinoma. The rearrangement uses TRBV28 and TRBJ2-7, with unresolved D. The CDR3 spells CASSSYSGEQYF. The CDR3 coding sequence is TGTGCCAGCAGTTCCTACTCTGGCGAGCAGTACTTC.